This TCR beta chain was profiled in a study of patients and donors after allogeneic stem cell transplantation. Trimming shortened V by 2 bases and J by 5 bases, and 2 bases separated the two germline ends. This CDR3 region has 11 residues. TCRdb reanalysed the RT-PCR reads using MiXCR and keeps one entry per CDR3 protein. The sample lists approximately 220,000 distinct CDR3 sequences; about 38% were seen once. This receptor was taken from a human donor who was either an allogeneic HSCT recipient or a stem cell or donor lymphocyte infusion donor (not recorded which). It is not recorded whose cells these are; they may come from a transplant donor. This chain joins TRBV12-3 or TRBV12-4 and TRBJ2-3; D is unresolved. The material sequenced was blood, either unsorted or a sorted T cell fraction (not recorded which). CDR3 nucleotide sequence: TGTGCCAGCAGTTTATTAGATACGCAGTATTTT. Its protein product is CASSLLDTQYF.